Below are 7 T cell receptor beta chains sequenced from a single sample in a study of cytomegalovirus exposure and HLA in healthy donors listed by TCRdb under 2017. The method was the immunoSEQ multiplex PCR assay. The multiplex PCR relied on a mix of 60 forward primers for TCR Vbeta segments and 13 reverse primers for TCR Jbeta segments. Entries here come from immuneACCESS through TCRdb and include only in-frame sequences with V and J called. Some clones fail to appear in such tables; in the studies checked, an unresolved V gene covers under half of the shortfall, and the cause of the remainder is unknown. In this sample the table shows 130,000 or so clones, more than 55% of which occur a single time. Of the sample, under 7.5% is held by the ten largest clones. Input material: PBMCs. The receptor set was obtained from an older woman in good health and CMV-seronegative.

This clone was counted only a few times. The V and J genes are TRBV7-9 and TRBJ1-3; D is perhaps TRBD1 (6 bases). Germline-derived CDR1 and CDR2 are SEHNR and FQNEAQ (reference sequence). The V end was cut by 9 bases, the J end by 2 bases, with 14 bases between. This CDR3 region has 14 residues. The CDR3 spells CASSRGVPGNTIYF. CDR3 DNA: TGTGCCAGTTCCAGGGGAGTACCTGGAAACACCATATATTTT.

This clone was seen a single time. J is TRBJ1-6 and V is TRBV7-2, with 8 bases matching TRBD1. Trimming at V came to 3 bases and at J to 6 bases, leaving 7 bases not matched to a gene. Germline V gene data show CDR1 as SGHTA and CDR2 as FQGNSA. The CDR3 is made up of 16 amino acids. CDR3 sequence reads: CASSLGTGSANSPLHF. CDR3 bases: TGTGCCAGCAGCTTGGGGACAGGTTCGGCTAATTCACCCCTCCACTTT.

CDR3 protein: CATSSDAGWRSYNSPLHF. The DNA for the CDR3 is TGTGCCACCAGCAGCGACGCAGGGTGGCGCTCCTATAATTCACCCCTCCACTTT. The chain couples TRBV15 to TRBJ1-6; D may be TRBD1 (5 bases). The V and J ends lost 3 bases and 0 bases respectively, with 15 bases between them. The CDR3 spans 18 residues. Germline lookup yields CDR1 LNHNV and CDR2 YYDKDF (reference sequence). The complete variable domain, with remaining parts taken from reference TRBV15 and TRBJ1-6, reads DAMVIQNPRYQVTQFGKPVTLSCSQTLNHNVMYWYQQKSSQAPKLLFHYYDKDFNNEADTPDNFQSRRPNTSFCFLDIRSPGLGDTAMYLCATSSDAGWRSYNSPLHFGNGTRLTVT.

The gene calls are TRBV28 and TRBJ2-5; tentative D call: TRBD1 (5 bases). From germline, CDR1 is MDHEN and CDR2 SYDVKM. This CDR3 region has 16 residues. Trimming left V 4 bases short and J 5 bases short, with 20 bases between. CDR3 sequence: CASSSIGAARGETQYF. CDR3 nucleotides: TGTGCCAGCAGTTCTATTGGGGCGGCGCGTGGGGAGACCCAGTACTTC.

The chain's CDR3 is CASSVLGTSWTYF. The CDR3 bases are TGTGCCAGCAGTGTGTTAGGGACTAGTTGGACGTACTTC. This chain links TRBV2 with TRBJ2-4, with 8 bases aligning to TRBD2. This CDR3 is built from 13 residues. Germline V gene lookup returns CDR1 SNHLY and CDR2 FYNNEI. The trim removed 4 bases at V and 15 bases at J, leaving 11 bases unmatched. Full variable domain (missing parts from reference TRBV2 and TRBJ2-4): EPEVTQTPSHQVTQMGQEVILRCVPISNHLYFYWYRQILGQKVEFLVSFYNNEISEKSEIFDDQFSVERPDGSNFTLKIRSTKLEDSAMYFCASSVLGTSWTYFGAGTRLSVL.

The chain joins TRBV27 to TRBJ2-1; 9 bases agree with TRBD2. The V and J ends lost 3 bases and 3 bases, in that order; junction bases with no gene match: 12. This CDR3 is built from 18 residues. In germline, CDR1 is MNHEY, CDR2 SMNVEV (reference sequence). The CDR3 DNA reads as TGTGCCAGCAGTTTGGGTCGGCGGACTAGCGCAGACTACAATGAGCAGTTCTTC. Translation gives CASSLGRRTSADYNEQFF.

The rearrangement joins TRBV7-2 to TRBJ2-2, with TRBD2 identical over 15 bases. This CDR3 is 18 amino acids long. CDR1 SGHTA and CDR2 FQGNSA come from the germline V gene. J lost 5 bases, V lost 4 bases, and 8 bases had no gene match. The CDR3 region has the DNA TGTGCCAGCAGCTCGGGACTAGCGGGGGGCCCTCGGACCGGGGAGCTGTTTTTT. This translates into CASSSGLAGGPRTGELFF. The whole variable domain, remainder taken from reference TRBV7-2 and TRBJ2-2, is GAGVSQSPSNKVTEKGKDVELRCDPISGHTALYWYRQSLGQGLEFLIYFQGNSAPDKSGLPSDRFSAERTGGSVSTLTIQRTQQEDSAVYLCASSSGLAGGPRTGELFFGEGSRLTVL.